The 21 T cell receptor beta chains below come from one sample, sequenced in a study of cytotoxic CD8 clonotypes in ibrutinib-treated CLL. Sequencing was performed with immunoSEQ multiplex PCR; in TCRdb, only in-frame clones are kept and a portion is missing. Of about 50,000 clones in the sample, roughly 63% are singletons; the top ten hold around 30%. The specimen comprised PBMCs, sampled after 24 months of ibrutinib treatment. The receptors come from a human donor with chronic lymphocytic leukemia.

The rearrangement uses TRBV19 and TRBJ1-2; the D is unclear. Deletions cut 8 bases from V and 4 bases from J, with 14 bases between. Per the germline V gene, CDR1 is LNHDA and CDR2 is SQIVND (reference sequence). The CDR3 covers 13 residues. The CDR3, as DNA: TGTGCCAGTGTTACGGACCGTTCCTATGGCTACACCTTC. It encodes CASVTDRSYGYTF.

This clone showed up just a few times. The chain joins TRBV6-4 to TRBJ2-2, with 8 nucleotides matching TRBD1. Trimming cost V 6 bases and J 4 bases; bases outside gene matches: 4. The CDR3 consists of 14 residues. The germline V gene has CDR1 MRHNA and CDR2 SNTAGT. The CDR3 is CASSADRGTGELFF. The CDR3 DNA reads TGTGCCAGCAGCGCCGACAGGGGCACCGGGGAGCTGTTTTTT.

Only a few counts were recorded for this clone. This chain links TRBV21-1 with TRBJ2-7; the D call TRBD1 from the table was never checked on the DNA. TRBV21-1 is deemed a pseudogene. There are 14 residues in the CDR3. The DNA for the CDR3 is TGTGCCAGCATACCCCGGGACAGGGGCTGGGAGCAGTACTTC. Encoded protein: CASIPRDRGWEQYF.

The J gene is TRBJ2-5, the V gene TRBV29-1; 8 bases agree with TRBD1. With V trimmed by 4 bases and J by 1 base, 2 bases remained unmatched. The CDR3 loop spans 13 amino acids. Looked up from germline, CDR1 is SQVTM and CDR2 is ANQGSEA. The CDR3 loop is CSVGQGPQETQYF. As DNA, the CDR3 is TGCAGCGTTGGACAGGGGCCCCAAGAGACCCAGTACTTC.

V and J are TRBV2 and TRBJ2-3, with 12 bases aligning to TRBD2. Germline-derived CDR1 and CDR2 are SNHLY and FYNNEI. This CDR3 is built from 19 residues. V lost 7 bases to trimming and J lost 0 bases; unmatched junction nucleotides: 14. The CDR3: CASTDSLAGGTSSTDTQYF. The CDR3 coding sequence is TGTGCCAGCACCGATTCGCTAGCGGGGGGGACATCTAGCACAGATACGCAGTATTTT.

This clone was counted only a few times. The V and J genes are TRBV29-1 and TRBJ2-7; no reliable D call. V was pared by 3 bases and J by 2 bases, with 11 bases between. CDR1 is SQVTM and CDR2 is ANQGSEA in the germline V gene. The length of the CDR3 is 13 residues. The CDR3 nucleotides are TGCAGCGTTGAGGAACAGTCACCCTACGAGCAGTACTTC. This sequence encodes CSVEEQSPYEQYF.

V is TRBV2 and J is TRBJ1-5; D is possibly TRBD1 (5 bases). V was pared by 1 base and J by 6 bases, with 10 bases between. The CDR3 is made up of 14 amino acids. Per germline, CDR1 SNHLY and CDR2 FYNNEI. This CDR3 reads CASSEGGRGQPQHF. The CDR3 region has the DNA TGTGCCAGCAGTGAAGGGGGGAGGGGTCAGCCCCAGCATTTT.

The V and J genes are TRBV10-1 and TRBJ2-7; no clear D gene. The V gene's germline CDR1 is WNHNN and CDR2 SYGVQD (reference sequence). Trimming took off 6 bases at V and 3 bases at J, with 12 bases between the two ends. The CDR3 covers 13 residues. The CDR3 region has the DNA TGCGCCAGCAGCGGCCGTGCTGACTACGAGCAGTACTTC. The encoded protein is CASSGRADYEQYF.

This chain connects TRBV29-1 to TRBJ2-3; weak D call: TRBD2 (6 bases). The CDR3 contains 11 residues. Per the germline V gene, CDR1 is SQVTM and CDR2 is ANQGSEA. The V end was cut by 7 bases, the J end by 9 bases, with 14 bases between. CDR3: CSADLGGTQYF. The CDR3 nucleotides read TGCAGCGCCGACCTCGGGGGAACGCAGTATTTT.

This chain joins TRBV10-3 and TRBJ2-3; 7 nucleotides line up with TRBD2. CDR3 length: 12 residues. V lost 10 bases to trimming and J lost 4 bases; unmatched junction nucleotides: 5. Germline lookup yields CDR1 ENHRY and CDR2 SYGVKD. The DNA of the CDR3 is TGTGCCACGGGGGGTTTCTCAGATACGCAGTATTTT. As protein: CATGGFSDTQYF.

The sample holds many counts of this clone. This rearrangement joins TRBV6-1 to TRBJ2-1, with TRBD1 matching 7 bases. This CDR3 spans 12 amino acids. Germline CDR1 MNHNS, CDR2 SASEGT. The V segment lost 5 bases and the J segment 10 bases; nucleotides outside the gene matches: 5. The CDR3 region has the DNA TGTGCCAGCAGTCCAAGGGGGCGCGAGCAGTTCTTC. It translates to CASSPRGREQFF.

The V call is TRBV6-1, the J call TRBJ2-3, with D possibly TRBD2 on 6 matching bases. This CDR3 has 15 residues. The V end lost 6 bases, the J end lost 1 base, and 14 bases lay between the germline ends. Per germline, CDR1 MNHNS and CDR2 SASEGT. CDR3 bases: TGTGCCAGCAGGCGGGAACCGGCGGGCACAGATACGCAGTATTTT. Its protein product is CASRREPAGTDTQYF.

The chain combines TRBV2 with TRBJ2-7, with D hard to call. The CDR3 extends over 14 amino acids. Germline V gene sequence: CDR1 SNHLY, CDR2 FYNNEI. The V end lost 4 bases, the J end lost 2 bases, and 12 bases lay between the germline ends. CDR3 sequence: CASSALGFAYEQYF. CDR3 sequence (DNA): TGTGCCAGCAGTGCGTTGGGCTTTGCCTACGAGCAGTACTTC.

The CDR3 DNA reads as TGCAGCGTTCCGGGAGGCCTCTCTGGGGCCAACGTCCTGACTTTC. It codes for CSVPGGLSGANVLTF. The rearrangement joins TRBV29-1 to TRBJ2-6, with 7 positions matching TRBD2. Trimming removed 5 bases from V and 0 bases from J; junction bases left unmatched: 4. CDR3 length equals 15 residues. Per the germline V gene, CDR1 is SQVTM and CDR2 is ANQGSEA.

The chain employs TRBV5-1 and TRBJ1-3; no clear D. V lost 5 bases and J lost 2, with 2 bases in between. This CDR3 has 11 residues. CDR1 SGHRS and CDR2 YFSETQ come from the germline V gene. Here the CDR3 reads CASRTGNTIYF. The DNA for the CDR3 is TGCGCCAGCAGGACTGGAAACACCATATATTTT.

The chain has TRBV7-8 and TRBJ1-2; TRBD1 matches at 8 bases. The CDR3 consists of 15 residues. Germline CDR1 and CDR2: SGHVS and FQNEAQ. V lost 5 bases, J lost 8 bases, and 13 bases stayed unmatched. The CDR3 loop reads CASSLSLTGAGGYTF. The CDR3 DNA sequence: TGTGCCAGCAGCCTTAGCCTGACAGGGGCGGGAGGCTACACCTTC.

The J gene is TRBJ1-6, the V gene TRBV2, with 8 bases that match TRBD1. J gave up 7 bases and V 6 bases, and 8 bases lay outside the gene matches. The CDR3 totals 15 residues. Germline values: CDR1 SNHLY, CDR2 FYNNEI. The CDR3 nucleotides are TGTGCCAGCAGCTTTTTGGGACAGGAGAATTCACCCCTCCACTTT. Translation: CASSFLGQENSPLHF.

This clone was counted once. This chain connects TRBV14 to TRBJ1-3; D may be TRBD1 (5 bases). The germline V gene has CDR1 SGHDN and CDR2 FVKESK. V dropped 4 bases and J dropped 11 bases, with 24 bases sitting between them. The CDR3 covers 16 residues. CDR3 protein: CASSRRMGPTLFPIYF. The CDR3 DNA reads as TGTGCCAGCAGCCGTCGTATGGGGCCTACTCTGTTTCCCATATATTTT.

V and J are TRBV30 and TRBJ1-1; D remains ambiguous. Trimming took off 4 bases at V and 1 base at J, with 13 bases between the two ends. The CDR3 totals 14 residues. From germline, CDR1 is GTSNPN and CDR2 SVGIG (reference sequence). The CDR3 DNA reads TGTGCCTGGATGTTTCGGGGTGCGAACACTGAAGCTTTCTTT. Protein product: CAWMFRGANTEAFF.

The table lists this clone with a few counts. The chain links TRBV5-6 to TRBJ1-5; 8 bases map to TRBD1. CDR3 size: 16 residues. CDR1 SGHDT and CDR2 YYEEEE come from the germline V gene. The junction had 4 bases not matched to a gene; V was cut back by 2 bases and J by 0 bases. This CDR3 reads CASSLGTGDSNQPQHF. CDR3 nucleotide sequence: TGTGCCAGCAGCTTAGGGACAGGAGATAGCAATCAGCCCCAGCATTTT.

This clone came up a few times. The chain joins TRBV6-1 to TRBJ2-1, with D possibly matching TRBD2 (7 bases). Germline values: CDR1 MNHNS, CDR2 SASEGT. The CDR3 length is 16 residues. V lost 0 bases and J 3 bases, leaving 12 bases between the germline ends. CDR3 coding DNA: TGTGCCAGCAGTGAAGCACGGGGGGCCTACTACAATGAGCAGTTCTTC. Amino acid sequence: CASSEARGAYYNEQFF.